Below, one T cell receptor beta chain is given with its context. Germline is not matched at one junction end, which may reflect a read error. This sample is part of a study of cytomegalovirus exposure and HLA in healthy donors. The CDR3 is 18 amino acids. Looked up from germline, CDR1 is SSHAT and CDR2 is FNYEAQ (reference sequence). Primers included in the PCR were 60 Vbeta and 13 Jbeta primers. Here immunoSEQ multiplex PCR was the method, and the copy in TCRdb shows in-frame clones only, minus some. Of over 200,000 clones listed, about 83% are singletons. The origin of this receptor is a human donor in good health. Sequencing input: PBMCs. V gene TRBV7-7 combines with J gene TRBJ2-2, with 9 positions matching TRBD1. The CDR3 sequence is CASSPWDRADGGTGELFF. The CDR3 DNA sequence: TGTGCTAGCAGCCCCTGGGACAGGGCGGATGGCGGCACCGGGGAGCTGTTTTTT.